This T cell receptor beta chain was sequenced in a study of CD8 T cells in ankylosing spondylitis. Study-level findings and limits: About 8 highly homologous variants made up a TCR beta motif, and this motif appeared characteristic of ankylosing spondylitis blood. Some motif variants had been reported before (in reactive arthritis synovial fluid and blood).

The CDR3 spans 16 residues. CDR1 is SGHRS, CDR2 YFSETQ, per germline. V trimming: 4 bases; J trimming: 0 bases; junction bases outside the gene matches: 4. Via MiXCR, TCRdb re-called the 5' RACE reads, giving one row per CDR3 protein. The repertoire includes 150,000 to 200,000 distinct CDR3 sequences, approximately 20% of them detected once, and under 9% sits in the top ten. For this clonotype: Its target is not known.

This TCR was recovered from a male donor with ankylosing spondylitis or in good health (not recorded which). The chain links TRBV5-1 to TRBJ2-3, with TRBD2 matching over 11 bases. The sequenced sample consisted of blood, either unsorted or a sorted T cell fraction (not recorded which). DNA for the CDR3: TGCGCCAGCAGCGAAAGACTAGCGGGAAGCACAGATACGCAGTATTTT. This encodes CASSERLAGSTDTQYF.